This TCR beta chain appears in the sequencing data of a study of cytomegalovirus exposure and HLA in healthy donors. Notes on the study in general: Most observed TCR sequences were rare, whereas some public TCRs were detected in many donors. Cytomegalovirus association was assigned to 170 or so TCR beta chains. A later analysis found first-cohort TCR clusters tended to co-occur in the approximately 120 validation repertoires.

The donors belonged to the roughly 120-subject validation cohort, separate from the roughly 600-subject first cohort. There are a few counts of this clone. Antigen: not known. The table came from immunoSEQ multiplex PCR; TCRdb's copy has only in-frame clones and leaves some out. This sample has some 46,000 clones, with about 93% found just once. The germline V gene has CDR1 SGHAT and CDR2 FQNNGV. The CDR3 runs to 14 residues. The V and J ends lost 5 bases and 2 bases, in that order; junction bases with no gene match: 4. This clonotype was obtained from a man aged 18-30 years in good health and CMV-seronegative. The rearrangement joins TRBV11-2 to TRBJ2-3, with 7 bases lining up with TRBD1. Source material: PBMCs. In nucleotides, the CDR3 is TGTGCCAGCAGCCCACAGGGGTACACAGATACGCAGTATTTT. Encoded protein: CASSPQGYTDTQYF.